What follows are 22 T cell receptor beta chains derived from one specimen sequenced in a study of cytomegalovirus exposure and HLA in healthy donors. PCR was performed using 60 Vbeta and 13 Jbeta primers. Profiled with immunoSEQ multiplex PCR; TCRdb holds only in-frame clones, not every one. This table has around 190,000 clones, 65% to 80% appearing once. Sequenced material: PBMCs. The receptors derive from a young man in good health and CMV-seropositive.

This chain links TRBV6-5 with TRBJ1-2; D not resolved. The germline CDR1 and CDR2 sequences are MNHEY and SVGAGI. The CDR3 length is 12 residues. The V and J ends lost 4 bases and 7 bases respectively, with 10 bases between them. CDR3 amino acids: CASSSQRGGYTF. CDR3 DNA sequence: TGTGCCAGCAGTTCCCAGCGGGGTGGCTACACCTTC.

The count of this clone is one. CDR3: CASSVSGSTDTQYF. In DNA, the CDR3 is TGTGCCAGCAGTGTTAGCGGGAGCACAGATACGCAGTATTTT. This sequence joins TRBV6-6 and TRBJ2-3; 7 positions match TRBD2. CDR3 size: 14 residues. The trim removed 5 bases at V and 0 bases at J, leaving 2 bases unmatched. Per the germline V gene, CDR1 is MNHNY and CDR2 is SVGAGI (reference sequence).

V is TRBV29-1 and J is TRBJ1-6; TRBD1 is a possible D gene (5 bases). Germline V gene sequence: CDR1 SQVTM, CDR2 ANQGSEA. This CDR3 spans 19 amino acids. The ends were cut back, 0 bases at V and 0 bases at J, with 18 bases in the middle. This CDR3 is CSVEDGSGGDCSYNSPLHF. The CDR3 DNA reads TGCAGCGTTGAAGATGGGTCTGGAGGGGATTGCTCCTATAATTCACCCCTCCACTTT.

V and J are TRBV18 and TRBJ1-5; D may be TRBD1 (5 bases). CDR1 KGHSH and CDR2 LQKENI come from the germline V gene. The length of the CDR3 is 15 residues. With 1 base removed from V and 3 bases from J, the gap between germline ends came to 10 bases. This CDR3 reads CASSPRQGFNQPQHF. CDR3 in DNA: TGTGCCAGCTCACCACGGCAGGGCTTCAATCAGCCCCAGCATTTT.

The V and J genes are TRBV7-2 and TRBJ2-5, with D unclear. This CDR3 region has 14 residues. Germline CDR1 and CDR2: SGHTA and FQGNSA. The V end lost 2 bases, the J end lost 1 base, and 8 bases lay between the germline ends. The CDR3 is CASSLYTSQETQYF. CDR3 coding DNA: TGTGCCAGCAGCTTATACACCTCCCAAGAGACCCAGTACTTC.

The gene calls are TRBV18 and TRBJ1-1; D remains unclear. This CDR3 contains 13 residues. Trimming took 3 bases from V and 3 from J, leaving 8 bases between them. Per the germline V gene, CDR1 is KGHSH and CDR2 is LQKENI. DNA for the CDR3: TGTGCCAGCTCACCGAATCCGGACACTGAAGCTTTCTTT. Translated, it gives CASSPNPDTEAFF.

This sequence joins TRBV4-3 and TRBJ2-7; possible D gene TRBD2, 5 bases. The CDR3 runs to 13 residues. V shed 3 bases and J shed 6 bases, with 12 bases lying between them. CDR1 and CDR2 (germline): LGHNA, YSLEER. The DNA of the CDR3 is TGCGCCAGCAGCCAGTCCCCGGGGAGCGAGCAGTACTTC. Translating gives CASSQSPGSEQYF.

The V and J genes are TRBV28 and TRBJ2-7, with D possibly TRBD2 on 7 matching bases. CDR1 is MDHEN and CDR2 is SYDVKM in the germline V gene. The CDR3 consists of 16 residues. The V end was cut by 5 bases, the J end by 3 bases, with 20 bases between. CDR3 region: CASSGGSAGALYEQYF. In DNA form, the CDR3 reads TGTGCCAGCAGTGGGGGTTCTGCGGGGGCCCTCTACGAGCAGTACTTC.

V gene TRBV18 combines with J gene TRBJ2-5; TRBD2 agrees at 8 bases. In germline, CDR1 is KGHSH, CDR2 LQKENI. V trimming: 6 bases; J trimming: 2 bases; junction bases outside the gene matches: 11. There are 16 residues in the CDR3. The CDR3, as DNA: TGTGCCAGCTCCCGCAATGCGGGAGGAGGGCAAGAGACCCAGTACTTC. Its translation: CASSRNAGGGQETQYF.

The chain links TRBV19 to TRBJ1-1; D uncertain. This CDR3 is 14 amino acids long. Germline values: CDR1 LNHDA, CDR2 SQIVND (reference sequence). With 9 bases removed from V and 0 bases from J, the gap between germline ends came to 14 bases. CDR3 sequence: CASRLGTMNTEAFF. CDR3 nucleotide sequence: TGTGCCAGCCGGTTGGGCACAATGAACACTGAAGCTTTCTTT.

This chain uses TRBV10-3 with TRBJ2-3, with D tentatively TRBD2 (5 bases). Looked up from germline, CDR1 is ENHRY and CDR2 is SYGVKD. Trimming pared 5 bases from V and 4 bases from J, leaving 13 bases between. The CDR3 runs 14 residues. CDR3 sequence reads: CAISRVGEADTQYF. The CDR3 coding sequence is TGTGCCATCAGTCGCGTGGGAGAGGCAGATACGCAGTATTTT.

This clone was counted a few times. The rearrangement uses TRBV6-1 and TRBJ2-7; a possible D gene is TRBD1 (5 bases). Germline V gene sequence: CDR1 MNHNS, CDR2 SASEGT. CDR3 length equals 14 residues. The V end was cut by 4 bases, the J end by 2 bases, with 12 bases between. CDR3 protein: CASSVVGRTYEQYF. Written as DNA, the CDR3 is TGTGCCAGCAGTGTCGTGGGGCGAACCTACGAGCAGTACTTC.

The J gene is TRBJ1-1, the V gene TRBV7-9; tentatively, D is TRBD1 (6 bases). CDR3 size: 15 residues. Germline V gene sequence: CDR1 SEHNR, CDR2 FQNEAQ (reference sequence). The ends were cut back, 2 bases at V and 10 bases at J, with 20 bases in the middle. The CDR3 DNA follows: TGTGCCAGCAGCTTAAGGGGGAGCGGCTGGGTAGGAGCTTTCTTT. It yields the protein CASSLRGSGWVGAFF. Based on the CDR3 plus reference TRBV7-9 and TRBJ1-1, the full variable domain is DTGVSQNPRHKITKRGQNVTFRCDPISEHNRLYWYRQTLGQGPEFLTYFQNEAQLEKSRLLSDRFSAERPKGSFSTLEIQRTEQGDSAMYLCASSLRGSGWVGAFFGQGTRLTVV.

The chain carries TRBV7-2 and TRBJ1-1; D unresolved. Germline CDR1 is SGHTA and CDR2 is FQGNSA. The CDR3 totals 13 residues. With 5 bases removed from V and 2 bases from J, the gap between germline ends came to 9 bases. The CDR3 nucleotides are TGTGCCAGCAGCGCTAACTTAAACACTGAAGCTTTCTTT. Its translation is CASSANLNTEAFF.

The CDR3 sequence: CSVLGLSGNTIYF. CDR3 coding DNA: TGCAGCGTTCTCGGTCTCTCTGGAAACACCATATATTTT. The chain is built from TRBV29-1 and TRBJ1-3; D call uncertain. The V and J ends lost 5 bases and 0 bases respectively, with 8 bases between them. Germline CDR1 and CDR2: SQVTM and ANQGSEA. This CDR3 comprises 13 residues.

CDR3 amino acids: CASGPGADTQYF. CDR3 coding DNA: TGTGCCAGCGGCCCAGGGGCAGATACGCAGTATTTT. The V gene is TRBV6-6, the J gene TRBJ2-3; TRBD1 is a possible D gene (6 bases). This CDR3 region has 12 residues. Between the trimmed V and J ends, which lost 8 bases and 4 bases, there was a span of 10 bases. Germline V gene data show CDR1 as MNHNY and CDR2 as SVGAGI (reference sequence).

This chain links TRBV2 with TRBJ2-6; possibly TRBD2 for D (5 bases). V was trimmed by 7 bases and J by 3 bases, leaving 13 bases between them. The CDR3 contains 15 residues. Germline values: CDR1 SNHLY, CDR2 FYNNEI. CDR3: CASKSIGVGANVLTF. For the CDR3, the DNA is TGTGCCAGCAAAAGTATCGGGGTTGGGGCCAACGTCCTGACTTTC.

V is TRBV4-1 and J is TRBJ2-5; a possible D gene is TRBD1 (5 bases). The V gene's germline CDR1 is MGHRA and CDR2 YSYEKL. Trimming pared 0 bases from V and 0 bases from J, leaving 14 bases between. CDR3 length equals 17 residues. The CDR3 DNA is TGCGCCAGCAGCCAAGAATGGCCAGGGCAGCACCAAGAGACCCAGTACTTC. Its protein is CASSQEWPGQHQETQYF.

The DNA for the CDR3 is TGTGCCAGCAGTCCGGGACTAGCGAACACCGGGGAGCTGTTTTTT. It codes for CASSPGLANTGELFF. The chain uses TRBV6-4 and TRBJ2-2; 8 positions agree with TRBD2. This CDR3 spans 15 amino acids. Germline V gives CDR1 MRHNA, CDR2 SNTAGT. The junction had 2 bases not matched to a gene; V was cut back by 5 bases and J by 0 bases.

The chain couples TRBV27 to TRBJ1-2; the D is unclear. The germline V gene encodes CDR1 MNHEY and CDR2 SMNVEV (reference sequence). The length of the CDR3 is 17 residues. The V end was cut by 0 bases, the J end by 5 bases, with 19 bases between. In nucleotides, the CDR3 is TGTGCCAGCAGTTTATCTGAGGCAGGCGGGGTTGGTTATGGCTACACCTTC. Its protein product is CASSLSEAGGVGYGYTF.

The CDR3 region is CASSARTSGYNEQFF. The CDR3 bases are TGTGCCAGCAGCGCCAGGACTAGCGGGTACAATGAGCAGTTCTTC. This rearrangement joins TRBV9 to TRBJ2-1; 11 nucleotides match TRBD2. The CDR3 contains 15 residues. V was pared by 3 bases and J by 4 bases, with 3 bases of the junction left unmatched. CDR1 SGDLS and CDR2 YYNGEE come from the germline V gene.

The gene calls are TRBV18 and TRBJ1-2, with 11 bases that match TRBD1. The CDR3 runs to 13 residues. V shed 6 bases, J shed 6 bases, and the junction held 3 bases outside the gene matches. The germline gives CDR1 KGHSH, CDR2 LQKENI. The CDR3 here is CASSRDRGNGYTF. In DNA, the CDR3 is TGTGCCAGCTCTCGGGACAGGGGGAATGGCTACACCTTC. Looking up the rest from reference TRBV18 and TRBJ1-2 gives the full variable domain: NAGVMQNPRHLVRRRGQEARLRCSPMKGHSHVYWYRQLPEEGLKFMVYLQKENIIDESGMPKERFSAEFPKEGPSILRIQQVVRGDSAAYFCASSRDRGNGYTFGSGTRLTVV.